These T cell receptor beta chains were read from a single sample in a study of monozygotic twins with inflammatory bowel disease. No DNA is given; TCRdb re-called the 5' RACE reads and lists each CDR3 protein once. The sample data list more than 300,000 distinct CDR3 sequences. The sequenced material came from blood. All receptors come from a human donor with ulcerative colitis or Crohn's disease, or a healthy co-twin of an affected twin (not recorded which). The CDR3 runs from the conserved cysteine through the conserved F or W.

v_call	j_call	cdr3_aa
TRBV20-1	TRBJ2-7	CSARDQGDSPYEQYF
TRBV24-1	TRBJ2-7	CATAGTGSEQYF
TRBV7-3	TRBJ2-3	CASSLSGQIQYF
TRBV29-1	TRBJ1-1	CSEDRGLDTEAFF
TRBV6-1	TRBJ1-5	CASSNTGSEGVNQPQHF
TRBV3-1	TRBJ1-2	CASSRLDPGQSLGGYTF
TRBV7-2	TRBJ2-7	CASSLSRGGEQYF
TRBV7-2	TRBJ1-5	CASSSQANQPQHF
TRBV27	TRBJ2-1	CASSFEGSSATSSYNEQFF
TRBV18	TRBJ1-1	CASSGDSLNTEAFF
TRBV20-1	TRBJ2-3	CSAKLAGFSTDTQYF
TRBV20-1	TRBJ2-7	CSARLAGAYEQYF
TRBV5-6	TRBJ2-1	CASSLSGGPRNEQFF
TRBV7-2	TRBJ2-3	CASSWGPSGADTQYF
TRBV4-3	TRBJ1-2	CASSQDRSYGYTF
TRBV20-1	TRBJ1-5	CSAQLGGYQPQHF
TRBV11-2	TRBJ2-1	CASSLESRVHEQFF
TRBV4-3	TRBJ1-1	CASSPKQGEAEAFF
TRBV20-1	TRBJ2-3	CSAPQGPDTQYF
TRBV20-1	TRBJ2-7	CSARLAGSRTYEQYF
TRBV20-1	TRBJ2-7	CSATRGRLYEQYF
TRBV6-2/TRBV6-3	TRBJ2-7	CASSPQPPAYEQYF